The rows below give T cell receptor beta chains drawn from one sample of a study of cytomegalovirus exposure and HLA in healthy donors. Sequencing used immunoSEQ multiplex PCR; TCRdb keeps in-frame clones, though not all of them. This sample has 90,000 to 130,000 clones, with roughly four fifths found just once. Sequencing used PBMCs. These receptors all come from a woman in her twenties or thirties in good health and CMV-seronegative. Each CDR3 is given with its conserved first and last residue. A D gene is named only where the DNA matches it firmly. Size values are once, few and many counts, or a class for expanded clones, and some rows have none.

D gene	clone size	V gene	J gene	CDR3 DNA	CDR3 protein
NA	few	TRBV5-1	TRBJ1-1	TGCGCCAGCAGCTTGGCCAGAAACACTGAAGCTTTCTTT	CASSLARNTEAFF
TRBD1	NA	TRBV5-1	TRBJ1-1	TGCGCCAGCAGCTTTACAGGGGTTATTACTGAAGCTTTCTTT	CASSFTGVITEAFF
TRBD2	once	TRBV7-9	TRBJ2-7	TGTGCCAGCAGTAACGACGGAGACCCAAGCGGGGGGGCCTTGTACGAGCAGTACTTC	CASSNDGDPSGGALYEQYF
NA	NA	TRBV5-6	TRBJ2-3	TGTGCCAGCAGCTTGCTCCAGGGGCTGTTGACAGATACGCAGTATTTT	CASSLLQGLLTDTQYF
NA	NA	TRBV4-3	TRBJ1-3	TGCGCCAGCAGCCCGTCACGCGCCTCTGGAAACACCATATATTTT	CASSPSRASGNTIYF
NA	NA	TRBV9	TRBJ2-1	TGTGCCAGCAGCGTGATTGCAGGGCATGAGCAGTTCTTC	CASSVIAGHEQFF
NA	NA	TRBV28	TRBJ1-5	TGTGCCAGCAGTTTAGGGCAGTATAGCAATCAGCCCCAGCATTTT	CASSLGQYSNQPQHF
NA	once	TRBV4-1	TRBJ1-5	TGCGCCAGCAGCCAACCCTCCGGGGAGCCCCAGCATTTT	CASSQPSGEPQHF
TRBD2	NA	TRBV5-1	TRBJ2-4	TGCGCCAGCAGCTTTCTTAGCGGGGGGGCGGCCAAAAACATTCAGTACTTC	CASSFLSGGAAKNIQYF
NA	NA	TRBV30	TRBJ1-1	TGTGCCTGGAGTTTGAGTGCTGAAGCTTTCTTT	CAWSLSAEAFF
TRBD1	NA	TRBV30	TRBJ1-5	TGTGCCTGGGGGACAGGGTGGGGCAATCAGCCCCAGCATTTT	CAWGTGWGNQPQHF
NA	NA	TRBV28	TRBJ2-7	TGTGCCAGCAGCTACAGGGTGATGCCGCATATTGAGCAGTACTTC	CASSYRVMPHIEQYF
TRBD1	NA	TRBV7-9	TRBJ2-2	TGTGCCAGCAGCCGCCCCCGACAGGGGTGGATCTGGCTGTTTTTT	CASSRPRQGWIWLFF
NA	NA	TRBV4-3	TRBJ1-2	TGCGCCAGCAGCCAGGATCGACAAACCAAGTGGTATGGCTACACCTTC	CASSQDRQTKWYGYTF
NA	NA	TRBV28	TRBJ2-7	TGTGCCAGCAGTTTTTTCCGGGGGGCTTACTCTACCTACGAGCAGTACTTC	CASSFFRGAYSTYEQYF
TRBD1	NA	TRBV30	TRBJ2-3	TGTGCCTGGGGGAACCCGTGGACAGGGACCACAGATACGCAGTATTTT	CAWGNPWTGTTDTQYF
NA	NA	TRBV4-2	TRBJ1-5	TGTGCCAGCAGCCAAGCCTGGTCCAGGGGAGGCAATCAGCCCCAGCATTTT	CASSQAWSRGGNQPQHF
TRBD1	once	TRBV30	TRBJ1-4	TGTGCCTGGAATGGACAGGGGGGTGAAAAACTGTTTTTT	CAWNGQGGEKLFF
TRBD2	NA	TRBV7-8	TRBJ2-3	TGTGCCAGCAGCTCAGGACTAGCGGGAGTAGATACGCAGTATTTT	CASSSGLAGVDTQYF
NA	few	TRBV6-6	TRBJ2-5	TGTGCCAGCAGTTACTCGACCCCTAGCGAAGAGACCCAGTACTTC	CASSYSTPSEETQYF
TRBD1	NA	TRBV28	TRBJ1-2	TGTGCCAGCAGTCTCCAGGGGACAGGATACTATGGCTACACCTTC	CASSLQGTGYYGYTF
TRBD2	NA	TRBV29-1	TRBJ2-2	TGCAGCGTTTGGACTAGCGGGGGGGCCCACACCGGGGAGCTGTTTTTT	CSVWTSGGAHTGELFF
NA	NA	TRBV10-3	TRBJ2-1	TGTGCCATCAGTGAGGGAACAGGGAGATCCTACAATGAGCAGTTCTTC	CAISEGTGRSYNEQFF
NA	NA	TRBV5-4	TRBJ2-5	TGTGCCAGCAGCTCCCAGGGCCCAGAGACCCAGTACTTC	CASSSQGPETQYF
NA	NA	TRBV7-9	TRBJ1-1	TGTGCCAGCAGCTTCTGGACGGACAACAGCAAAGCTTTCTTT	CASSFWTDNSKAFF
NA	NA	TRBV4-1	TRBJ2-7	TGCGCCAGCAGCCAAGAGCCTAGCTATATGCAGTACTTC	CASSQEPSYMQYF
NA	NA	TRBV19	TRBJ2-7	TGTGCCAGTAGTTACGACGGGGAGGCCTACGAGCAGTACTTC	CASSYDGEAYEQYF
NA	NA	TRBV4-2	TRBJ1-1	TGTGCCAGCAGGAGGCAAGGGGGGGACACTGAAGCTTTCTTT	CASRRQGGDTEAFF
TRBD1	NA	TRBV19	TRBJ2-6	TGTGCCAGCAGGGGGTTAGGGGCCAACGTCCTGACTTTC	CASRGLGANVLTF
NA	NA	TRBV10-3	TRBJ2-5	TGTGCCATCAGTGATCTGGCAGACCAAGAGACCCAGTACTTC	CAISDLADQETQYF
NA	NA	TRBV28	TRBJ1-5	TGTGCCAGCCTCATGCGCCCTTTTAGCAATCAGCCCCAGCATTTT	CASLMRPFSNQPQHF
NA	NA	TRBV4-2	TRBJ2-2	TGTGCCAGCAGCCAAGAAGAGGTTACGGGTAGATCGGGGGAGCTGTTTTTT	CASSQEEVTGRSGELFF
NA	NA	TRBV9	TRBJ1-3	TGTGCCACAAAGGACATGTGGCTTGGAAACACCATATATTTT	CATKDMWLGNTIYF
NA	NA	TRBV7-2	TRBJ1-1	TGTGCCAGCAGCCCTAATAATCCCCTGCGACAGGTAAACACTGAAGCTTTCTTT	CASSPNNPLRQVNTEAFF
NA	NA	TRBV7-8	TRBJ2-1	TGTGCCAGCAGCTTAGTGGGGGGAGTTGGTTACAATGAGCAGTTCTTC	CASSLVGGVGYNEQFF
NA	NA	TRBV7-9	TRBJ2-1	TGTGCCAGCAGCTTAGGACTGGACTACTCTCCCCATGAGCAGTTCTTC	CASSLGLDYSPHEQFF
NA	NA	TRBV7-2	TRBJ2-3	TGTGCCAGCAGCTATATTCTAGGGGGAAGAAGCACAGATACGCAGTATTTT	CASSYILGGRSTDTQYF
TRBD2	NA	TRBV2	TRBJ2-2	TGTGCCAGCAGTGAAGCCGGAGCGGGGTGGAACACCGGGGAGCTGTTTTTT	CASSEAGAGWNTGELFF
NA	few	TRBV6-5	TRBJ2-4	TGTGCCAGCAGCAGACGACACTTAGCCAAAAACATTCAGTACTTC	CASSRRHLAKNIQYF
TRBD1	NA	TRBV28	TRBJ2-3	TGTGCCAGCACACCGGGACAGTCGGTTACAGATACGCAGTATTTT	CASTPGQSVTDTQYF
TRBD1	once	TRBV7-9	TRBJ2-7	TGTGCCAGCAGCTCAGTAAACAGGGGATGGGAGCAGTACTTC	CASSSVNRGWEQYF
NA	NA	TRBV7-2	TRBJ1-6	TGTGCCAGCAGCTTAGTGGAGGGGAATTCACCCCTCCACTTT	CASSLVEGNSPLHF
TRBD2	NA	TRBV5-1	TRBJ2-5	TGCGCCAGCGAGGCGACTAGCGGGGGGCCTGGAGCCCAGTACTTC	CASEATSGGPGAQYF
TRBD2	NA	TRBV28	TRBJ2-3	TGTGCCAGCACCCTGAAACTAGCGGGAACAGGGACAGATACGCAGTATTTT	CASTLKLAGTGTDTQYF
NA	NA	TRBV2	TRBJ1-1	TGTGCCAGCAGTGAACCAGGGATGAACACTGAAGCTTTCTTT	CASSEPGMNTEAFF
NA	NA	TRBV4-2	TRBJ1-1	TGTGCCAGCAGCCAAGTTAACATGAACACTGAAGCTTTCTTT	CASSQVNMNTEAFF
TRBD2	NA	TRBV29-1	TRBJ2-1	TGCAGCGTCTTGACCACTTTAGCGGGAGGGCCTCCTCACAATGAGCAGTTCTTC	CSVLTTLAGGPPHNEQFF
TRBD2	NA	TRBV9	TRBJ2-1	TGTGCCAGCAGCGTAGGACTAGCGGGAGACGTCAATGAGCAGTTCTTC	CASSVGLAGDVNEQFF
TRBD2	NA	TRBV30	TRBJ2-2	TGTGCCTGGAGAAGACTAGCGGGAGGTCGGGAGCTGTTTTTT	CAWRRLAGGRELFF
NA	NA	TRBV7-8	TRBJ1-1	TGTGCCAGCAGCGACAGGAACTACCCTGAAGCTTTCTTT	CASSDRNYPEAFF
NA	NA	TRBV7-8	TRBJ1-2	TGTGCCAGCAGCTTAGAGGAACAGCCCCCTTTCTATGGCTACACCTTC	CASSLEEQPPFYGYTF
TRBD1	NA	TRBV13	TRBJ2-7	TGTGCCAGCAGCTTAGGCCACGGACAGGGGGTCGAACAGTACTTC	CASSLGHGQGVEQYF
TRBD1	NA	TRBV5-1	TRBJ2-2	TGCGCCAGCAGCCCGACAGGGACCGGGGAGCTGTTTTTT	CASSPTGTGELFF
NA	NA	TRBV5-6	TRBJ2-7	TGTGCCAGCAGCTCTCTAGTTGCCGAGCAGTACTTC	CASSSLVAEQYF
TRBD2	once	TRBV7-8	TRBJ2-5	TGTGCCAGCAGCTTAGTGGCGGGGGTGGAGACCCAGTACTTC	CASSLVAGVETQYF